This TCR beta chain is from a study of blood T cell repertoires in COVID-19. Turning to the study itself: The samples span acute and convalescent COVID-19 from the United States, Italy and Spain.

In the original analysis: Reference gene primer amplification gave nucleated cell count estimates. Profiling relied on immunoSEQ multiplex PCR, and the TCRdb table lists in-frame clones only, not all of them. V and J calls plus clone size are reproduced from that table; the DNA served to infer D and trimming. The data show approximately 500,000 clones, about 89% seen once. CDR1 and CDR2 (germline): GTSNPN, SVGIG (reference sequence). The CDR3 is 13 residues long. Deletions cut 2 bases from V and 0 bases from J, with 8 bases between. Sequencing was performed on peripheral blood. The receptor was isolated from a woman between 45 and 60 years old with COVID-19, enrolled during active disease. This sequence joins TRBV30 and TRBJ2-7, with D unclear. The CDR3, as DNA: TGTGCCTGGAGTACTGGTAGCTCCTACGAGCAGTACTTC. Its protein is CAWSTGSSYEQYF.